The rows below give T cell receptor beta chains drawn from one sample of a study of blood T cell repertoires in COVID-19. Sequencing was performed with immunoSEQ multiplex PCR; in TCRdb, only in-frame clones are kept and a portion is missing. The table lists some 150,000 clones, around nine tenths of them singletons. Input material: peripheral blood. The origin of the receptors is a woman between 70 and 85 years old with acute or convalescent COVID-19. The CDR3 runs from the conserved cysteine through the conserved F or W. The D gene is left open where the match is weak. Only part of the rows carry a size: once, few, many, or a class if the clone is expanded.

D: -
V: TRBV7-2
J: TRBJ1-6
size: -
CDR3: CASSLAGAGTLHF
DNA: TGTGCCAGCAGCTTAGCAGGGGCCGGTACCCTCCACTTT

D: -
V: TRBV19
J: TRBJ2-2
size: few
CDR3: CASSRKQLNTGELFF
DNA: TGTGCCAGTAGTAGAAAACAGCTGAACACCGGGGAGCTGTTTTTT

D: TRBD1
V: TRBV25-1
J: TRBJ1-2
size: -
CDR3: CASSVETGGGGYTF
DNA: TGTGCCAGCAGTGTCGAGACAGGGGGAGGTGGCTACACCTTC

D: -
V: TRBV14
J: TRBJ1-2
size: -
CDR3: CASSHDTSPYGYTF
DNA: TGTGCCAGCAGCCATGATACTTCGCCCTATGGCTACACCTTC

D: -
V: TRBV5-6
J: TRBJ1-4
size: -
CDR3: CASSPTGQGITNEKLFF
DNA: TGTGCCAGCAGCCCGACGGGGCAGGGGATCACTAATGAAAAACTGTTTTTT

D: -
V: TRBV7-2
J: TRBJ2-5
size: -
CDR3: CASSSGRVETQYF
DNA: TGTGCCAGCAGCTCCGGCCGGGTAGAGACCCAGTACTTC

D: TRBD2
V: TRBV28
J: TRBJ2-3
size: -
CDR3: CASSRTSGTSTDTQYF
DNA: TGTGCCAGCAGTCGGACTAGCGGGACTAGCACAGATACGCAGTATTTT

D: -
V: TRBV7-2
J: TRBJ2-7
size: -
CDR3: CASSFGVGYEQYF
DNA: TGTGCCAGCAGCTTCGGGGTTGGCTACGAGCAGTACTTC

D: TRBD2
V: TRBV19
J: TRBJ2-6
size: -
CDR3: CASSRRVAGANSGANVLTF
DNA: TGTGCCAGTAGTAGGAGGGTAGCGGGGGCCAACTCTGGGGCCAACGTCCTGACTTTC

D: -
V: TRBV11-3
J: TRBJ2-5
size: -
CDR3: CASRGRGETQYF
DNA: TGTGCCAGCAGGGGGCGAGGAGAGACCCAGTACTTC

D: TRBD1
V: TRBV19
J: TRBJ1-4
size: once
CDR3: CASEGQGNEKLFF
DNA: TGTGCCAGTGAGGGACAGGGGAATGAAAAACTGTTTTTT

D: TRBD2
V: TRBV10-3
J: TRBJ2-1
size: -
CDR3: CAISERGVYNEQFF
DNA: TGTGCCATCAGTGAGCGGGGGGTATACAATGAGCAGTTCTTC

D: -
V: TRBV7-2
J: TRBJ2-5
size: -
CDR3: CASSYRGRETQYF
DNA: TGTGCCAGCAGCTATCGGGGGAGGGAGACCCAGTACTTC

D: -
V: TRBV28
J: TRBJ1-4
size: -
CDR3: CASSSPTEGGEKLFF
DNA: TGTGCCAGCAGTTCTCCCACGGAAGGGGGTGAAAAACTGTTTTTT

D: -
V: TRBV4-3
J: TRBJ1-1
size: -
CDR3: CASSQDHRDTEAFF
DNA: TGCGCCAGCAGCCAAGATCACAGGGACACTGAAGCTTTCTTT

D: TRBD1
V: TRBV5-1
J: TRBJ2-5
size: once
CDR3: CASSNQGARETQYF
DNA: TGCGCCAGCAGTAATCAGGGGGCGAGGGAGACCCAGTACTTC

D: -
V: TRBV27
J: TRBJ2-7
size: -
CDR3: CASSFGVGAYEQYF
DNA: TGTGCCAGCAGTTTCGGGGTGGGAGCCTACGAGCAGTACTTC

D: TRBD1
V: TRBV27
J: TRBJ1-6
size: -
CDR3: CASSLSYRGSSYNSPLHF
DNA: TGTGCCAGCAGTTTATCCTACAGGGGTTCATCCTATAATTCACCCCTCCACTTT

D: -
V: TRBV9
J: TRBJ2-3
size: once
CDR3: CASSTNGEDTQYF
DNA: TGTGCCAGCAGCACCAACGGGGAAGATACGCAGTATTTT

D: TRBD1
V: TRBV24-1
J: TRBJ2-1
size: -
CDR3: CATSAGQGAAYNEQFF
DNA: TGTGCCACCAGTGCCGGGCAGGGGGCGGCCTACAATGAGCAGTTCTTC

D: TRBD1
V: TRBV2
J: TRBJ1-3
size: -
CDR3: CASSPQGASGNTIYF
DNA: TGTGCCAGCAGCCCACAGGGGGCTAGTGGAAACACCATATATTTT

D: -
V: TRBV12-5
J: TRBJ2-6
size: -
CDR3: CASGLALSGANVLTF
DNA: TGTGCTAGTGGTTTAGCACTTTCTGGGGCCAACGTCCTGACTTTC

D: TRBD1
V: TRBV6-5
J: TRBJ1-1
size: -
CDR3: CASSPRQGADTEAFF
DNA: TGTGCCAGCAGTCCCCGACAGGGGGCGGACACTGAAGCTTTCTTT

D: -
V: TRBV6-6
J: TRBJ1-1
size: -
CDR3: CASSPRVLNTEAFF
DNA: TGTGCCAGCAGTCCCCGGGTCCTTAACACTGAAGCTTTCTTT

D: -
V: TRBV5-5
J: TRBJ2-7
size: -
CDR3: CASSIRDSPSSYEQYF
DNA: TGTGCCAGCAGCATTCGAGACAGTCCAAGCTCCTACGAGCAGTACTTC

D: TRBD2
V: TRBV11-3
J: TRBJ2-5
size: -
CDR3: CASSASTSGGEETQYF
DNA: TGTGCCAGCAGCGCCTCGACTAGCGGGGGGGAAGAGACCCAGTACTTC

D: -
V: TRBV18
J: TRBJ2-5
size: -
CDR3: CASSPQQGEETQYF
DNA: TGTGCCAGCTCACCGCAACAGGGAGAAGAGACCCAGTACTTC

D: TRBD2
V: TRBV9
J: TRBJ2-1
size: -
CDR3: CASSVRGGRNEQFF
DNA: TGTGCCAGCAGCGTCCGGGGGGGCCGCAATGAGCAGTTCTTC

D: TRBD1
V: TRBV24-1
J: TRBJ2-5
size: -
CDR3: CATSRSGTGQQETQYF
DNA: TGTGCCACCAGTAGGTCCGGGACAGGACAACAAGAGACCCAGTACTTC

D: TRBD1
V: TRBV6-5
J: TRBJ2-1
size: -
CDR3: CASSRDRVDNEQFF
DNA: TGTGCCAGCAGCCGGGACAGGGTCGACAATGAGCAGTTCTTC

D: -
V: TRBV19
J: TRBJ2-3
size: -
CDR3: CASNSASLADTQYF
DNA: TGTGCCAGTAACTCCGCTAGCCTCGCAGATACGCAGTATTTT

D: -
V: TRBV4-2
J: TRBJ2-2
size: -
CDR3: CASSDRRTNTGELFF
DNA: TGTGCCAGCAGCGACAGACGCACGAACACCGGGGAGCTGTTTTTT

D: TRBD1
V: TRBV7-9
J: TRBJ1-3
size: -
CDR3: CASSRAAGTGRGNTIYF
DNA: TGTGCCAGCAGCAGAGCCGCCGGGACAGGGAGAGGAAACACCATATATTTT

D: -
V: TRBV11-1
J: TRBJ1-2
size: -
CDR3: CASRPTDSYGYTF
DNA: TGTGCCAGCAGACCAACCGACAGCTATGGCTACACCTTC

D: TRBD1
V: TRBV28
J: TRBJ2-1
size: -
CDR3: CASSFSDRAYNEQFF
DNA: TGTGCCAGCAGTTTCTCGGACAGGGCCTACAATGAGCAGTTCTTC

D: TRBD2
V: TRBV6-5
J: TRBJ2-1
size: -
CDR3: CASSRPQRGHNEQFF
DNA: TGTGCCAGCAGCCGCCCCCAGCGGGGGCACAATGAGCAGTTCTTC

D: -
V: TRBV7-2
J: TRBJ1-5
size: few
CDR3: CASSPGTIHQPQHF
DNA: TGTGCCAGCAGCCCCGGGACAATTCACCAGCCCCAGCATTTT

D: -
V: TRBV28
J: TRBJ1-5
size: -
CDR3: CASSFITVNQPQHF
DNA: TGTGCCAGCAGTTTCATAACAGTTAATCAGCCCCAGCATTTT

D: TRBD1
V: TRBV7-8
J: TRBJ1-2
size: -
CDR3: CASSLLGGENYGYTF
DNA: TGTGCCAGCAGCTTATTAGGGGGCGAGAACTATGGCTACACCTTC

D: -
V: TRBV24-1
J: TRBJ1-6
size: -
CDR3: CATSELKLPLHF
DNA: TGTGCCACCAGTGAACTAAAGCTGCCCCTCCACTTT

D: TRBD1
V: TRBV6-6
J: TRBJ1-2
size: -
CDR3: CASSYSPGQNYGYTF
DNA: TGTGCCAGCAGTTACTCGCCGGGACAGAACTATGGCTACACCTTC

D: TRBD1
V: TRBV9
J: TRBJ1-5
size: -
CDR3: CASSTGGGGGNQPQHF
DNA: TGTGCCAGCAGCACCGGAGGGGGCGGTGGTAATCAGCCCCAGCATTTT

D: -
V: TRBV7-3
J: TRBJ2-4
size: -
CDR3: CASSPPGENIQYF
DNA: TGTGCCAGCAGCCCCCCGGGAGAAAACATTCAGTACTTC

D: -
V: TRBV14
J: TRBJ2-1
size: once
CDR3: CASSRGSQTYNEQFF
DNA: TGTGCCAGCAGCCGAGGGAGCCAGACGTACAATGAGCAGTTCTTC

D: TRBD1
V: TRBV10-2
J: TRBJ1-2
size: -
CDR3: CASSEDRDRVLGGYTF
DNA: TGCGCCAGCAGTGAGGACCGGGACAGGGTTCTGGGAGGCTACACCTTC

D: TRBD1
V: TRBV4-1
J: TRBJ1-3
size: -
CDR3: CASSQEWIRGPGNTIYF
DNA: TGCGCCAGCAGCCAAGAATGGATAAGGGGGCCTGGAAACACCATATATTTT

D: TRBD1
V: TRBV19
J: TRBJ2-7
size: -
CDR3: CASSISGQAYYHEQYF
DNA: TGTGCCAGTAGTATCTCCGGACAGGCCTATTACCACGAGCAGTACTTC

D: TRBD2
V: TRBV7-2
J: TRBJ2-5
size: once
CDR3: CASSSPFSGGKRAQYF
DNA: TGTGCCAGCAGCTCACCGTTTAGCGGGGGGAAAAGGGCCCAGTACTTC

D: TRBD1
V: TRBV6-6
J: TRBJ1-3
size: -
CDR3: CASRSRQGFGNTIYF
DNA: TGTGCCAGCAGAAGCAGACAGGGATTTGGAAACACCATATATTTT

D: TRBD1
V: TRBV2
J: TRBJ1-4
size: -
CDR3: CASTGNRGRDEKLFF
DNA: TGTGCCAGCACTGGGAACAGGGGGCGCGATGAAAAACTGTTTTTT

D: -
V: TRBV6-5
J: TRBJ1-2
size: -
CDR3: CASSYSPSGNYGYTF
DNA: TGTGCCAGCAGTTACTCCCCCTCAGGGAACTATGGCTACACCTTC

D: TRBD1
V: TRBV6-5
J: TRBJ1-4
size: -
CDR3: CASSYRTGVGEKLFF
DNA: TGTGCCAGCAGTTACCGGACAGGGGTTGGGGAAAAACTGTTTTTT

D: -
V: TRBV27
J: TRBJ2-1
size: -
CDR3: CASSQDTPLVPNEQFF
DNA: TGTGCCAGCAGCCAGGATACCCCCCTGGTTCCCAATGAGCAGTTCTTC

D: TRBD1
V: TRBV5-1
J: TRBJ1-1
size: -
CDR3: CASSLERQGVTEAFF
DNA: TGCGCCAGCAGCTTAGAGCGACAGGGGGTAACTGAAGCTTTCTTT

D: -
V: TRBV27
J: TRBJ1-1
size: -
CDR3: CASTDKPFGYARNTEAFF
DNA: TGTGCCAGCACCGATAAGCCATTCGGGTACGCCCGGAACACTGAAGCTTTCTTT

D: TRBD1
V: TRBV6-5
J: TRBJ2-3
size: -
CDR3: CASTLSPGGAFKYF
DNA: TGTGCCAGCACCTTATCCCCAGGGGGAGCTTTCAAGTATTTT